These 28 T cell receptor beta chains were sequenced from one sample in a study of vaccination and CD4 T cells after COVID-19 (dated by TCRdb to the early 2020s). Library construction relied on PCR. The sample was run on an Illumina iSeq 100. At the Johns Hopkins FTIC core, DNA from the cultured CD4+ T cells underwent TCR sequencing with the Oncomine TCR Beta short-read assay. The public reads were quality trimmed at Q25 with fastp and then assembled into clones with MiXCR by TCRdb, keeping productive beta chains. Rows are combined by CDR3 protein, so each entry shows the most common genes and DNA. For this sample there are roughly 8,700 distinct CDR3 sequences; approximately 22% appear just once. About 22% of the sample is in the top ten clones. These receptors lack a known antigen. The sample's treatment or condition, from its label and the paper: roughly 11-day PBMC culture with coronavirus spike peptide pools or control peptides (ViraFEST assay).

Source material: cultured CD4+ T cells from blood. The receptor source for this set is a human donor with COVID-19.

The chain has TRBV18 and TRBJ1-2; possible D gene TRBD1, 6 bases. Germline CDR1 reads KGHSH; CDR2 reads LQKENI. The CDR3 runs to 12 residues. Trimming cost V 5 bases and J 13 bases, with 17 bases left between them. This CDR3 is CASSSNRESFTF. CDR3 in DNA: TGTGCCAGCTCATCGAACAGGGAAAGCTTCACCTTC.

This chain uses TRBV12-3 or TRBV12-4 with TRBJ1-5, with 7 bases matching TRBD1. J was trimmed by 3 bases and V by 6 bases; bases with no gene match: 8. The CDR3 runs 15 residues. The CDR3 spells CASRPQGSNNQPQHF. Written as DNA, the CDR3 is TGTGCCAGCAGGCCACAGGGGTCGAACAATCAGCCCCAGCATTTT.

This clonotype has only a few counts. The chain carries TRBV10-1 and TRBJ2-7; 12 positions agree with TRBD2. The CDR3 is 16 residues long. Germline assignment: CDR1 WNHNN and CDR2 SYGVQD (reference sequence). V trimming: 2 bases; J trimming: 5 bases; junction bases outside the gene matches: 7. This CDR3 is CASSENLAGGPDEQYF. DNA of the CDR3: TGCGCCAGCAGTGAGAACCTAGCGGGGGGGCCCGACGAGCAGTACTTC.

This clonotype turned up a few times. This sequence joins TRBV7-2 and TRBJ2-7, with D tentatively TRBD1 (5 bases). The CDR3 has 13 residues. Trimming left V 5 bases short and J 7 bases short, with 15 bases between. Germline assignment: CDR1 SGHTA and CDR2 FQGNSA. The CDR3 loop is CASSVQGQREQYF. The CDR3 DNA reads as TGTGCCAGCAGCGTTCAGGGTCAGAGGGAGCAGTACTTC.

This chain joins TRBV5-4 and TRBJ2-5, with 7 bases lining up with TRBD1. The germline CDR1 and CDR2 sequences are SGHNT and YYREEE (reference sequence). This CDR3 has 15 residues. After removal of 3 bases from V and 1 base from J, the junction contained 6 bases not matched to a gene. In DNA form, the CDR3 reads TGTGCCAGCAGCTCAACACAGGGGACCCAAGAGACCCAGTACTTC. It translates to CASSSTQGTQETQYF.

The chain is built from TRBV5-1 and TRBJ2-2, with 8 bases fitting TRBD2. CDR3 length equals 15 residues. The trim removed 7 bases at V and 0 bases at J, leaving 5 bases unmatched. Germline V gene data show CDR1 as SGHRS and CDR2 as YFSETQ. The CDR3 spells CASGSGGPNTGELFF. CDR3 bases: TGCGCCAGCGGAAGCGGGGGTCCGAACACCGGGGAGCTGTTTTTT.

This clonotype showed up just a few times. The J gene is TRBJ2-4, the V gene TRBV27, with 8 positions matching TRBD2. Trimming removed 0 bases from V and 1 base from J; junction bases left unmatched: 5. This CDR3 spans 17 amino acids. Germline values: CDR1 MNHEY, CDR2 SMNVEV (reference sequence). The CDR3 sequence is CASSLSGRDGAKNIQYF. CDR3 nucleotide sequence: TGTGCCAGCAGTTTATCCGGGAGGGACGGGGCCAAAAACATTCAGTACTTC.

V gene TRBV7-2 combines with J gene TRBJ1-2; D unresolved. The CDR3 runs 14 residues. Germline CDR1 and CDR2: SGHTA and FQGNSA. Trimming pared 3 bases from V and 6 bases from J, leaving 14 bases between. The CDR3 DNA follows: TGTGCCAGCAGCTTCGGAGGCACCTGGGATGGCTACACCTTC. It encodes CASSFGGTWDGYTF.

In this sample, this clonotype is medium-sized. V gene TRBV6-1 combines with J gene TRBJ2-5; D not certain. Trimming removed 8 bases at V and 5 bases at J, with 9 bases between. The CDR3 runs to 11 residues. Germline lookup yields CDR1 MNHNS and CDR2 SASEGT. CDR3 amino acids: CASGLGETQYF. The CDR3 DNA sequence: TGTGCCAGCGGCCTTGGGGAGACCCAGTACTTC.

CDR3 amino acids: CSAGPGASQETQYF. DNA of the CDR3: TGCAGTGCCGGACCAGGGGCATCCCAAGAGACCCAGTACTTC. The V gene is TRBV20-1, the J gene TRBJ2-5, with TRBD1 as a possible D gene (6 bases). The germline V and J ends were trimmed by 6 bases and 1 base, with 15 bases remaining between them. Germline values: CDR1 DFQATT, CDR2 SNEGSKA (reference sequence). The length of the CDR3 is 14 residues.

The gene calls are TRBV7-2 and TRBJ1-4; D is perhaps TRBD1 (5 bases). Germline V gives CDR1 SGHTA, CDR2 FQGNSA. The CDR3 runs to 15 residues. V dropped 1 base and J dropped 5 bases, with 11 bases sitting between them. CDR3 in DNA: TGTGCCAGCAGCTTAGACGACAGAAAAAATGAAAAACTGTTTTTT. Its translation is CASSLDDRKNEKLFF. Full variable domain (remainder filled in from reference TRBV7-2 and TRBJ1-4): GAGVSQSPSNKVTEKGKDVELRCDPISGHTALYWYRQSLGQGLEFLIYFQGNSAPDKSGLPSDRFSAERTGGSVSTLTIQRTQQEDSAVYLCASSLDDRKNEKLFFGSGTQLSVL.

This clonotype occurred a few times. J is TRBJ2-1 and V is TRBV6-1; D could derive from TRBD1 or TRBD2 (5 bases each). The germline V gene encodes CDR1 MNHNS and CDR2 SASEGT. This CDR3 is built from 13 residues. V lost 9 bases to trimming and J lost 8 bases, with 17 bases between them. The DNA for the CDR3 is TGTGCCAGTCTATCCTCCTGGGGGTATGAGCAGTTCTTC. Translating it yields CASLSSWGYEQFF.

The J gene is TRBJ2-2, the V gene TRBV5-1; 9 bases line up with TRBD2. In germline, CDR1 is SGHRS, CDR2 YFSETQ. This CDR3 has 17 residues. J lost 4 bases, V lost 4 bases, and 11 bases had no gene match. The CDR3 DNA sequence: TGCGCCAGCAGCCCGGCGGGAGCGGGGGGCCTCACCGGGGAGCTGTTTTTT. Its protein product is CASSPAGAGGLTGELFF.

The gene calls are TRBV6-1 and TRBJ2-3; the match to TRBD2 covers 8 bases. V shed 5 bases and J 6 bases; nucleotides not matched to a gene: 16. The CDR3 runs to 17 residues. The V gene's germline CDR1 is MNHNS and CDR2 SASEGT. CDR3 protein: CASSREGGGGLWDTQYF. In DNA form, the CDR3 reads TGTGCCAGCAGTCGGGAGGGGGGGGGGGGCCTGTGGGATACGCAGTATTTT.

A few counts support this clonotype. This chain connects TRBV30 to TRBJ1-3; D is uncertain. CDR1 is GTSNPN, CDR2 SVGIG, per germline (reference sequence). CDR3 length equals 13 residues. Trimming shortened V by 3 bases and J by 3 bases, and 9 bases separated the two germline ends. CDR3 sequence (DNA): TGTGCCTGGAGGCCCGTAGGTGGAAACACCATATATTTT. This encodes CAWRPVGGNTIYF.

This rearrangement joins TRBV28 to TRBJ1-3; D uncertain. V dropped 4 bases and J dropped 3 bases, with 13 bases sitting between them. CDR3 length equals 15 residues. CDR1 and CDR2 (germline): MDHEN, SYDVKM. The CDR3 spells CASSSPLGYGNTIYF. The DNA of the CDR3 is TGTGCCAGCAGTTCGCCATTAGGGTATGGAAACACCATATATTTT.

This clonotype was seen only a few times. The chain joins TRBV18 to TRBJ1-1, with unresolved D. The CDR3 sequence is 13 residues long. With 2 bases removed from V and 6 bases from J, the gap between germline ends came to 10 bases. CDR1 KGHSH and CDR2 LQKENI come from the germline V gene. This CDR3 is CASSPNGRAEAFF. Here the CDR3 DNA reads TGTGCCAGCTCACCAAACGGACGGGCTGAAGCTTTCTTT.

By share of the sample, this clonotype is medium-sized. The chain is built from TRBV9 and TRBJ2-7, with TRBD1 identical over 9 bases. The CDR3 has 15 residues. Germline trimming cut 2 bases from V and 3 bases from J; bases unmatched to any gene: 6. Per the germline V gene, CDR1 is SGDLS and CDR2 is YYNGEE. CDR3 nucleotide sequence: TGTGCCAGCAGCGTGTCATGGACAGGGGACTACGAGCAGTACTTC. Its protein product is CASSVSWTGDYEQYF.

By sample share, this clonotype is medium-sized (0.01 to 0.1%). The chain combines TRBV6-2 or TRBV6-3 with TRBJ1-2; 7 positions match TRBD1. The length of the CDR3 is 14 residues. Per germline, CDR1 MNHEY and CDR2 SVGEGT. V lost 6 bases, J lost 6 bases, and 10 bases stayed unmatched. The CDR3 loop is CASRETGRGDGYTF. DNA of the CDR3: TGTGCCAGCAGAGAGACAGGGCGAGGGGATGGCTACACCTTC.

The chain carries TRBV11-2 and TRBJ1-4, with a weak D call TRBD1 (5 bases). The CDR3 spans 15 residues. Trimming cost V 7 bases and J 8 bases, with 20 bases left between them. The germline V gene encodes CDR1 SGHAT and CDR2 FQNNGV. CDR3 sequence (DNA): TGTGCCAGCACCGCCAGGGCCAGGGTGGACGAAAAACTGTTTTTT. Encoded protein: CASTARARVDEKLFF.

The gene calls are TRBV7-2 and TRBJ1-2, with TRBD1 matching over 7 bases. Germline trimming cut 3 bases from V and 1 base from J; bases unmatched to any gene: 5. From germline, CDR1 is SGHTA and CDR2 FQGNSA. The CDR3 totals 15 residues. CDR3 loop: CASSFMAGGNYGYTF. Here the CDR3 DNA reads TGTGCCAGCAGCTTCATGGCAGGGGGTAACTATGGCTACACCTTC.

The rearrangement joins TRBV7-2 to TRBJ2-3, with no clear D. From germline, CDR1 is SGHTA and CDR2 FQGNSA. The CDR3 sequence is 14 residues long. The V end lost 7 bases, the J end lost 2 bases, and 13 bases lay between the germline ends. The CDR3 protein is CASTPMGITDTQYF. The CDR3 DNA sequence: TGTGCCAGCACCCCGATGGGGATCACAGATACGCAGTATTTT. Using reference TRBV7-2 and TRBJ2-3 for the parts outside the CDR3, the full variable domain is GAGVSQSPSNKVTEKGKDVELRCDPISGHTALYWYRQSLGQGLEFLIYFQGNSAPDKSGLPSDRFSAERTGGSVSTLTIQRTQQEDSAVYLCASTPMGITDTQYFGPGTRLTVL.

This chain links TRBV19 with TRBJ1-1; no clear D. The CDR3 consists of 15 residues. Trimming removed 8 bases at V and 0 bases at J, with 16 bases between. Per germline, CDR1 LNHDA and CDR2 SQIVND (reference sequence). The CDR3, as DNA: TGTGCCAGTTGCCCCCGGGGAATCATGAACACTGAAGCTTTCTTT. It translates to CASCPRGIMNTEAFF.

The chain employs TRBV23-1 and TRBJ1-6; 7 bases agree with TRBD1. TRBV23-1 is flagged as an ORF with uncertain function. The CDR3 length is 15 residues. V dropped 2 bases and J dropped 7; count of bases not matched to a gene: 5. CDR3 DNA: TGCGCCAGCAGTCAACTACAGGGGTGGAATTCACCCCTCCACTTT. This translates into CASSQLQGWNSPLHF.

A few counts support this clonotype. V gene TRBV19 combines with J gene TRBJ2-7; no reliable D call. Germline CDR1 is LNHDA and CDR2 is SQIVND (reference sequence). This CDR3 spans 13 amino acids. The ends were cut back, 3 bases at V and 0 bases at J, with 6 bases in the middle. The CDR3 reads CASSMLSSYEQYF. Written as DNA, the CDR3 is TGTGCCAGTAGTATGCTGAGCTCCTACGAGCAGTACTTC.

By frequency in the sample, this clonotype is medium-sized. The V gene is TRBV27, the J gene TRBJ1-6, with unresolved D. The germline gives CDR1 MNHEY, CDR2 SMNVEV (reference sequence). Between the trimmed V and J ends, which lost 3 bases and 5 bases, there was a span of 14 bases. The CDR3 sequence is 16 residues long. CDR3 amino acids: CASSFFRAENNSPLHF. As DNA, the CDR3 is TGTGCCAGCAGTTTTTTCCGGGCAGAGAATAATTCACCCCTCCACTTT.

The chain employs TRBV5-3 and TRBJ1-5; TRBD1 aligns across 8 bases. TRBV5-3 is given ORF status, its function remaining uncertain. This CDR3 has 17 amino acids. Trimming cost V 4 bases and J 3 bases; bases outside gene matches: 12. DNA of the CDR3: TGTGCCAGAAGCCCGGACAGGGAGCCCTTACCCAATCAGCCCCAGCATTTT. The encoded protein is CARSPDREPLPNQPQHF.

The gene calls are TRBV20-1 and TRBJ2-7; D may be TRBD2 (5 bases). Germline V gene sequence: CDR1 DFQATT, CDR2 SNEGSKA (reference sequence). Trimming pared 2 bases from V and 2 bases from J, leaving 7 bases between. The CDR3 spans 12 residues. The CDR3 DNA reads TGCAGTGCTAGAACCGGGACCTACGAGCAGTACTTC. Its protein product is CSARTGTYEQYF.